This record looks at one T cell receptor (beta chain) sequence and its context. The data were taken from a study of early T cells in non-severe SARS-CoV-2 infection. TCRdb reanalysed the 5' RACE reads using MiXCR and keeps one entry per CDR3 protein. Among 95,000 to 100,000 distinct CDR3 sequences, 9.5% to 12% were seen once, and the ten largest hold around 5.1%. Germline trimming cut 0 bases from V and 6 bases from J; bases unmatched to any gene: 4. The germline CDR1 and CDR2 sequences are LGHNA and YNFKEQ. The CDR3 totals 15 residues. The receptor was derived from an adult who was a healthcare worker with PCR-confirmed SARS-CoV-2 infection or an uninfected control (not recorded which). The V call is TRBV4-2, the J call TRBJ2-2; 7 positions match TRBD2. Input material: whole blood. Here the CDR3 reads CASSQDSSGAGELFF. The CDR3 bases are TGTGCCAGCAGCCAAGATTCCAGCGGGGCCGGGGAGCTGTTTTTT.